This T cell receptor (beta chain) was observed in a study of cytomegalovirus exposure and HLA in healthy donors. The overall study: Tens of millions of unique TCR sequences came from HLA-typed donors in an early release. General study results and limits: Presence/absence analyses took donor sequencing depth as roughly uniform. As a later analysis revealed, most CMV-associated TCR beta chains appeared HLA-restricted. About 87% or about 30% of the time was how often most TCR beta V segments were productive, according to an earlier analysis.

13 Jbeta primers and 60 Vbeta primers were used for the PCR. Repertoires were generated with immunoSEQ multiplex PCR, while TCRdb's copy carries only in-frame clones and drops some. The sample has 200,000 or so clones, nearly 80% seen once; the top ten hold 4.5% to 7.5%. This clone was detected only a few times. What it recognizes is unknown. The CDR3 spans 16 residues. V dropped 0 bases and J dropped 8; count of bases not matched to a gene: 9. Germline V CDR1 and CDR2: MNHNY, SVGAGI (reference sequence). Source material: PBMCs. This rearrangement joins TRBV6-6 to TRBJ1-4; 7 bases are a match to TRBD1. The TCR comes from a woman between 25 and 40 years old in good health and CMV-seropositive. CDR3 amino acids: CASSYSKGGAREKLFF. In DNA form, the CDR3 reads TGTGCCAGCAGTTACTCGAAAGGGGGCGCGAGGGAAAAACTGTTTTTT.